These T cell receptor beta chains were read from a single sample in a study of shared clonotypes between healthy human individuals. Sequencing was performed with immunoSEQ multiplex PCR; in TCRdb, only in-frame clones are kept and a portion is missing. Here the sample spans around 1,000,000 clones, approximately 75% being singletons. Material for sequencing was memory CD4+ T cells from PBMCs. These receptors all come from a man younger than 35 in good health. Some clones in this sample may be carry-over from other donors' samples. CDR3s include the opening cysteine and the closing phenylalanine or tryptophan. A D gene is named only where the DNA matches it firmly. A clone size is listed for some rows: how often the clone was seen (once, few, many), or a class if it is expanded.

TRBJ2-1	few	-	TRBV7-2	TGTGCCAGCAGCTTACCCCGGGGATCCGGGTTCTTC	CASSLPRGSGFF
TRBJ2-7	-	-	TRBV29-1	TGCAGCGGTCAGGACTCCTACGAGCAGTACTTC	CSGQDSYEQYF
TRBJ2-3	many	-	TRBV19	TGTGCCAGTAAAACGCGGGCAGCCACAGATACGCAGTATTTT	CASKTRAATDTQYF
TRBJ2-7	-	TRBD2	TRBV10-3	TGTGCCATCAGTGAGTCGGGCGGGAGGATCAACGAGCAGTACTTC	CAISESGGRINEQYF
TRBJ2-7	few	-	TRBV27	TGTGCCAGCAGCCCACCCCGTCGGGCTTTCCCGTGCGAGCAGTACTTC	CASSPPRRAFPCEQYF
TRBJ2-2	-	TRBD2	TRBV6-1	TGTGCCAGCAGTGATAGCGGGAGACTTATCGGGGAGCTGTTTTTT	CASSDSGRLIGELFF
TRBJ2-5	-	TRBD2	TRBV7-9	TGTGCCAGCAGCGAAGACCGACTAGCGATAGTTGTGGAGACCCAGTACTTC	CASSEDRLAIVVETQYF
TRBJ2-7	-	TRBD2	TRBV5-4	TGTGCCAGCAGCTTGAGTATGCGGGAGGGCCGCCGCGAGCAGTACTTC	CASSLSMREGRREQYF
TRBJ2-1	-	TRBD2	TRBV9	TGTGCCAGCAGCTCCGGACTAGCGGTTACATACAATGAGCAGTTCTTC	CASSSGLAVTYNEQFF
TRBJ2-2	-	TRBD2	TRBV6-7	TGTGCCAGCAGTTACCAAATCCCGGGACTAGCGGGAGTGAACACCGGGGAGCTGTTTTTT	CASSYQIPGLAGVNTGELFF
TRBJ2-1	once	TRBD2	TRBV5-1	TGCGCCAGCAGCTTGACTAGCGGATACAATGAGCAGTTCTTC	CASSLTSGYNEQFF
TRBJ2-7	-	TRBD1	TRBV11-2	TGTGCCAGCAGCCGAGCTACAGGGGGCCACACCTACGAGCAGTACTTC	CASSRATGGHTYEQYF
TRBJ2-7	-	-	TRBV28	TGTGCCAGCAGTTTAGCCAGGGAGCAGTACGAGCAGTACTTC	CASSLAREQYEQYF
TRBJ2-7	-	TRBD2	TRBV7-6	TGTGCCAGCAGCTTAAGTCCGAGCGGGACTTTTTCCTACGAGCAGTACTTC	CASSLSPSGTFSYEQYF
TRBJ1-5	-	TRBD1	TRBV6-1	TGTGCCAGCAGAGGGGGCAGGGGGCATCAGCCCCAGCATTTT	CASRGGRGHQPQHF
TRBJ1-5	once	-	TRBV4-1	TGCGCCAGCAGCCAAGACTGGCAGGGCCTCAATCAGCCCCAGCATTTT	CASSQDWQGLNQPQHF
TRBJ1-4	-	-	TRBV9	TGTGCCAGCAGCCCCACCGGCAGGGTTGGCGAAAAACTGTTTTTT	CASSPTGRVGEKLFF
TRBJ2-3	-	TRBD2	TRBV5-1	TGCGCCAGCAGCTCAACTACTAGCGGATACACAGATACGCAGTATTTT	CASSSTTSGYTDTQYF
TRBJ1-2	few	-	TRBV14	TGTGCCAGCAGCCTTTCAGTGGCCCGTGGGTATGGCTACACCTTC	CASSLSVARGYGYTF
TRBJ1-4	-	-	TRBV7-9	TGTGCCAGCAGCTTAGAGGCCGGGCGGGGTGAAAAACTGTTTTTT	CASSLEAGRGEKLFF
TRBJ2-2	-	-	TRBV2	TGTGCCAGCAGTGATGTGCTGAACACCGGGGAGCTGTTTTTT	CASSDVLNTGELFF
TRBJ2-1	-	TRBD2	TRBV5-1	TGCGCCAGCAGCTTGGATTATCGGGAGGCCTACAATGAGCAGTTCTTC	CASSLDYREAYNEQFF
TRBJ1-1	-	-	TRBV5-1	TGCGCCAGCAGCCAGCAACCCGGGACTAAGACCACTGAAGCTTTCTTT	CASSQQPGTKTTEAFF
TRBJ1-2	-	-	TRBV7-9	TGTGCCAGCAGCTCCTCTTGGGAGGGCTACACCTTC	CASSSSWEGYTF
TRBJ1-1	-	TRBD1	TRBV6-6	TGTGCCAGCAGCGGGACAGGGGTGACTGAAGCTTTCTTT	CASSGTGVTEAFF
TRBJ2-3	-	TRBD2	TRBV14	TGTGCCAGCAGCCGAGCTAGCGGGAGTGGCGATACGCAGTATTTT	CASSRASGSGDTQYF
TRBJ2-2	-	-	TRBV28	TGTGCCAGCAGTGGAGGGGTGAGGGGGCGGTACACCGGGGAGCTGTTTTTT	CASSGGVRGRYTGELFF
TRBJ1-3	-	-	TRBV4-1	TGCGCCAGCAGCCAAGAATCAGGAAACACCATATATTTT	CASSQESGNTIYF
TRBJ2-1	-	-	TRBV4-1	TGCGCCAGCAGCCGACAATATTCCCGGGCCCCGGGCCCCCATGAGCAGTTCTTC	CASSRQYSRAPGPHEQFF
TRBJ1-2	-	TRBD1	TRBV29-1	TGCAGCGTAGCCGGACAGGCTATTGGCTACACCTTC	CSVAGQAIGYTF
TRBJ2-3	-	-	TRBV11-2	TGTGCCAGCAGCTCCCAAGGACTGACAGATACGCAGTATTTT	CASSSQGLTDTQYF
TRBJ1-3	-	-	TRBV9	TGTGCCAGCAGCGTAGCTGGGGGGGGCTCTGGAAACACCATATATTTT	CASSVAGGGSGNTIYF
TRBJ1-2	once	-	TRBV7-6	TGTGCCAGCAGCTTGAAAAGGGGCGGAGACTATGGCTACACCTTC	CASSLKRGGDYGYTF
TRBJ2-5	-	-	TRBV29-1	TGCAGCGTTGTTCCCCCGACGCAAGAGACCCAGTACTTC	CSVVPPTQETQYF
TRBJ2-1	-	-	TRBV5-1	TGCGCCAGCAGCCCCGGAGGGACATACAATGAGCAGTTCTTC	CASSPGGTYNEQFF
TRBJ2-7	-	TRBD1	TRBV28	TGTGCCAGCAGTTTAGGGGACAGCCAGAAGCAGTACTTC	CASSLGDSQKQYF
TRBJ2-1	once	-	TRBV7-2	TGTGCCAGCAGCTTCTATAGCGGATATTACAATGAGCAGTTCTTC	CASSFYSGYYNEQFF
TRBJ2-2	-	-	TRBV5-1	TGCGCCAGCACCCTGGCTGGGGACACCGGGGAGCTGTTTTTT	CASTLAGDTGELFF
TRBJ2-1	-	TRBD1	TRBV6-4	TGTGCCAGCAGTGACTCCCCGACAGGGGATTGGAATGAGCAGTTCTTC	CASSDSPTGDWNEQFF
TRBJ2-1	-	TRBD2	TRBV18	TGTGCCAGCTCACCCTTCTTGGGGAGGGATGAGCAGTTCTTC	CASSPFLGRDEQFF
TRBJ1-1	-	-	TRBV28	TGTGCCAGCAGTTTGTCTGACATGAGGACTGAAGCTTTCTTT	CASSLSDMRTEAFF
TRBJ2-1	many	-	TRBV10-2	TGCGCCAGCAGTCAGGGGCATGAGCAGTTCTTC	CASSQGHEQFF
TRBJ2-5	many	-	TRBV5-6	TGTGCCAGCAGCTCTCAGGTAGGAGAGACCCAGTACTTC	CASSSQVGETQYF
TRBJ2-6	many	-	TRBV7-8	TGTGCCAGCACCCAACAACCGAGACGGGATTTTGGGGCCAACGTCCTGACTTTC	CASTQQPRRDFGANVLTF
TRBJ2-7	-	TRBD1	TRBV6-5	TGTGCCAGCAGTTTTCAGGGGGCGTTTGACGAGCAGTACTTC	CASSFQGAFDEQYF
TRBJ1-1	-	-	TRBV2	TGTGCCAGCAGGCAGAATCGGGGGACAAATGAAGCTTTCTTT	CASRQNRGTNEAFF
TRBJ1-1	-	-	TRBV5-4	TGTGCCAGCAGGCTGGGACCAATCGCCGAAGCTTTCTTT	CASRLGPIAEAFF
TRBJ2-4	-	-	TRBV21-1	TGTGCCAGCAGCCCGGGACAGGGAATAGATTTTTGGTGTGAGGACATTCAGTACTTC	CASSPGQGIDFWCEDIQYF
TRBJ2-2	-	TRBD2	TRBV14	TGTGCCAGCAGCCCGTTAGCGGGAGGTCGAGGCGGGGAGCTGTTTTTT	CASSPLAGGRGGELFF
TRBJ2-3	-	-	TRBV28	TGTGCCAACAGTTCGCCAGGGTCAGATACGCAGTATTTT	CANSSPGSDTQYF
TRBJ2-7	-	-	TRBV6-1	TGTGCCAGCAGTGATTTACGGGGCGCGCGGTACTTC	CASSDLRGARYF
TRBJ2-1	-	TRBD2	TRBV2	TGTGCCAGCAGTGCCGGACTAGCGGGAGTTTGGGATTACAATGAGCAGTTCTTC	CASSAGLAGVWDYNEQFF
TRBJ1-4	-	TRBD1	TRBV5-1	TGCGCCAGCAGCTATGACAGGGGCGAAAAACTGTTTTTT	CASSYDRGEKLFF
TRBJ2-7	-	-	TRBV19	TGTGCCAGTAGTAGTAGCGGCTTCTACGAGCAGTACTTC	CASSSSGFYEQYF
TRBJ2-2	few	-	TRBV6-5	TGTGCCAGCAGTCCCCTGACCCCAGGCGGGGAGCTGTTTTTT	CASSPLTPGGELFF
TRBJ2-2	-	-	TRBV2	TGTGCCAGCAACTGGGGGGTGAGCACCGGGGAGCTGTTTTTT	CASNWGVSTGELFF
TRBJ1-2	-	-	TRBV5-6	TGTGCCAGCAGCTTGCTGGCAGCCGGCTACACCTTC	CASSLLAAGYTF
TRBJ2-7	-	TRBD2	TRBV7-9	TGTGCCAGCAGCGAACTAGCGGAAGCCTCCTACGAGCAGTACTTC	CASSELAEASYEQYF
TRBJ2-7	once	-	TRBV5-4	TGTGCCAGCAGCTTGTCGCGGGATGGCTACGAGCAGTACTTC	CASSLSRDGYEQYF